This T cell receptor (beta chain) comes out of a study of cytomegalovirus exposure and HLA in healthy donors. General observations from the study: A few of the chains that were CMV-associated were confirmed in vitro to be specific for CMV antigens. TCR beta sequences reportedly predicted the HLA-A and HLA-B alleles of most subjects accurately. Some V segments could not be told apart, so they were left out, TRBV6-2 and TRBV6-3 among them.

The germline CDR1 and CDR2 sequences are SGHRS and YFSETQ. This CDR3 comprises 17 residues. V lost 0 bases, J lost 4 bases, and 3 bases stayed unmatched. With respect to this clone: Its specificity is not known.

The study ran its PCR with 60 Vbeta and 13 Jbeta primers. Repertoires were generated with immunoSEQ multiplex PCR, while TCRdb's copy carries only in-frame clones and drops some. Among about 140,000 clones, roughly 78% were seen once, and the ten largest hold 4.2%. Material: PBMCs. This receptor was identified in a man between 50 and 59 years old in good health and CMV-seropositive. This chain connects TRBV5-1 to TRBJ2-6; 11 bases match TRBD1. The CDR3 region is CASSLGDRGKGANVLTF. The DNA for the CDR3 is TGCGCCAGCAGCTTGGGGGACAGGGGGAAAGGGGCCAACGTCCTGACTTTC.